A single sample gave rise to the 27 T cell receptor beta chains below, sequenced in a study of blood T cell repertoires in COVID-19. TCRdb's table, derived via immunoSEQ multiplex PCR, lists solely in-frame clones and lacks some. Here the sample spans 310,000 or so clones, 89% being singletons. The sample was PBMCs or T cells enriched from blood (not recorded which). Receptor source: a middle-aged woman who had recovered from COVID-19.

The V gene is TRBV19, the J gene TRBJ1-1; D call uncertain. Germline lookup yields CDR1 LNHDA and CDR2 SQIVND (reference sequence). The V and J ends lost 1 base and 1 base respectively, with 7 bases between them. The CDR3 sequence is 14 residues long. The CDR3, as DNA: TGTGCCAGTAGTATAGGTGTCGGGAACACTGAAGCTTTCTTT. It codes for CASSIGVGNTEAFF.

V usage is TRBV12-3 or TRBV12-4 and J usage is TRBJ1-5, with D unclear. The ends were cut back, 3 bases at V and 11 bases at J, with 8 bases in the middle. The CDR3 spans 11 residues. CDR3 sequence: CASSFLGSQHF. The CDR3 DNA reads as TGTGCCAGCAGTTTTCTCGGGTCCCAGCATTTT.

The chain is built from TRBV6-2 or TRBV6-3 and TRBJ1-1; TRBD1 matches at 7 bases. Germline V gives CDR1 MNHEY, CDR2 SVGEGT. The junction had 2 bases not matched to a gene; V was cut back by 0 bases and J by 4 bases. The length of the CDR3 is 14 residues. CDR3 protein: CASSYSGQITEAFF. Written as DNA, the CDR3 is TGTGCCAGCAGTTACTCGGGACAGATCACTGAAGCTTTCTTT.

This clone is a singleton in its sample. The chain couples TRBV7-2 to TRBJ1-3; 7 bases match TRBD1. The CDR3 covers 15 residues. Germline trimming cut 2 bases from V and 4 bases from J; bases unmatched to any gene: 5. Looked up from germline, CDR1 is SGHTA and CDR2 is FQGNSA. The DNA for the CDR3 is TGTGCCAGCAGCTTATCGGGACAGCCAGGAAACACCATATATTTT. Protein: CASSLSGQPGNTIYF.

This chain links TRBV18 with TRBJ1-2; D gene unclear. The V gene lost 2 bases and the J gene lost 0 bases, with 10 bases spanning the gap. The CDR3 has 15 residues. Germline V CDR1 and CDR2: KGHSH, LQKENI. This CDR3 reads CASSPRENANYGYTF. In DNA, the CDR3 is TGTGCCAGCTCACCAAGAGAGAATGCTAACTATGGCTACACCTTC.

This rearrangement joins TRBV7-8 to TRBJ2-2; D is perhaps TRBD2 (6 bases). The CDR3 contains 17 residues. From germline, CDR1 is SGHVS and CDR2 FQNEAQ. Trimming left V 2 bases short and J 7 bases short, with 20 bases between. The CDR3 DNA follows: TGTGCCAGCAGCTTACCGTTTCGGTGGTGGAGGGTCGGGGAGCTGTTTTTT. This translates into CASSLPFRWWRVGELFF.

In regard to this clone: Other nucleotide sequences from this sample produce the same CDR3. V gene TRBV12-3 or TRBV12-4 combines with J gene TRBJ2-3; D gene uncertain. The ends were cut back, 3 bases at V and 2 bases at J, with 6 bases in the middle. The CDR3 has 13 residues. CDR3 DNA sequence: TGTGCCAGCAGTTTGAGGTCCACAGATACGCAGTATTTT. Translated, it gives CASSLRSTDTQYF.

This rearrangement joins TRBV19 to TRBJ1-4; D not certain. CDR3 length: 12 amino acids. Trimming shortened V by 3 bases and J by 11 bases, and 10 bases separated the two germline ends. Germline V gives CDR1 LNHDA, CDR2 SQIVND (reference sequence). CDR3 region: CASSMSGEKLFF. The CDR3 DNA reads TGTGCCAGTAGTATGAGCGGGGAGAAACTGTTTTTT.

This clone was recorded once. The chain carries TRBV19 and TRBJ2-4, with 12 positions matching TRBD2. The CDR3 extends over 17 amino acids. CDR1 and CDR2 from the germline V gene are LNHDA and SQIVND (reference sequence). Trimming took 7 bases from V and 0 from J; bases not matched to a gene: 7. CDR3 coding DNA: TGTGCCAGTATCCCAGAGACTAGCGGGAGAGCCAAAAACATTCAGTACTTC. The encoded protein is CASIPETSGRAKNIQYF.

The rearrangement joins TRBV28 to TRBJ1-2, with 7 bases fitting TRBD1. Trimming at V came to 11 bases and at J to 4 bases, leaving 16 bases not matched to a gene. Germline assignment: CDR1 MDHEN and CDR2 SYDVKM. This CDR3 is built from 15 residues. The CDR3 region has the DNA TGTGCCGCGACCCTTGGTAGACAGGGCCTCTATGGCTACACCTTC. Amino acid sequence: CAATLGRQGLYGYTF.

In the case of this clone: Other nucleotide sequences from this sample produce the same CDR3. V gene TRBV27 combines with J gene TRBJ2-1; TRBD1 matches at 8 bases. The V segment lost 0 bases and the J segment 4 bases; nucleotides outside the gene matches: 2. The CDR3 consists of 15 residues. The germline V gene has CDR1 MNHEY and CDR2 SMNVEV (reference sequence). CDR3 protein: CASSLSGTGYNEQFF. The CDR3 bases are TGTGCCAGCAGTTTATCCGGGACAGGTTACAATGAGCAGTTCTTC.

V is TRBV4-3 and J is TRBJ2-3; tentative D call: TRBD2 (7 bases). Germline values: CDR1 LGHNA, CDR2 YSLEER. This CDR3 contains 17 residues. V was clipped by 1 base and J by 0 bases, with 14 bases between them. The CDR3 here is CASSQVAGALSTDTQYF. The CDR3 nucleotides read TGCGCCAGCAGCCAAGTCGCGGGGGCCCTTAGCACAGATACGCAGTATTTT.

The chain has TRBV7-2 and TRBJ2-2; TRBD1 agrees at 7 bases. Germline CDR1 reads SGHTA; CDR2 reads FQGNSA. V was clipped by 5 bases and J by 6 bases; unmatched bases: 3. This CDR3 is 13 amino acids long. In DNA, the CDR3 is TGTGCCAGCAGCCTCGGACAGGCCGGGGAGCTGTTTTTT. Translation gives CASSLGQAGELFF.

The V call is TRBV27, the J call TRBJ1-4; D ambiguous. The germline V gene has CDR1 MNHEY and CDR2 SMNVEV (reference sequence). The V and J ends lost 3 bases and 5 bases respectively, with 7 bases between them. The CDR3 totals 13 residues. The CDR3 nucleotides read TGTGCCAGCAGTTTCAGGCTGAATGAAAAACTGTTTTTT. It specifies CASSFRLNEKLFF. Based on the CDR3 plus reference TRBV27 and TRBJ1-4, the full variable domain is EAQVTQNPRYLITVTGKKLTVTCSQNMNHEYMSWYRQDPGLGLRQIYYSMNVEVTDKGDVPEGYKVSRKEKRNFPLILESPSPNQTSLYFCASSFRLNEKLFFGSGTQLSVL.

The chain is built from TRBV7-8 and TRBJ1-1; 8 bases align to TRBD1. CDR3 size: 13 residues. After removal of 6 bases from V and 4 bases from J, the junction contained 4 bases not matched to a gene. The germline V gene has CDR1 SGHVS and CDR2 FQNEAQ. This CDR3 is CASRTGVVTEAFF. The CDR3 DNA follows: TGTGCCAGCAGGACAGGGGTAGTCACTGAAGCTTTCTTT.

The chain uses TRBV6-5 and TRBJ1-2; TRBD1 matches 8 bases. The CDR3 has 12 amino acids. In germline, CDR1 is MNHEY, CDR2 SVGAGI. The V and J ends lost 6 bases and 6 bases, in that order; junction bases with no gene match: 3. CDR3 DNA sequence: TGTGCCAGCAGACAGGGGGTTAATGGCTACACCTTC. Its protein product is CASRQGVNGYTF.

This chain uses TRBV10-1 with TRBJ2-1; 8 positions agree with TRBD2. CDR1 WNHNN and CDR2 SYGVQD come from the germline V gene (reference sequence). V gave up 9 bases and J gave up 5 bases; unmatched junction bases: 18. This CDR3 is built from 17 residues. CDR3 loop: CARGLRVAGLSHNEQFF. The CDR3 DNA reads TGCGCCAGAGGGCTGAGGGTAGCGGGACTTTCACACAATGAGCAGTTCTTC.

The rearrangement joins TRBV4-1 to TRBJ1-6; D is uncertain. The V gene's germline CDR1 is MGHRA and CDR2 YSYEKL. The CDR3 is made up of 16 amino acids. V lost 1 base and J lost 7, with 14 bases in between. Here the CDR3 DNA reads TGCGCCAGCAGCCAAGTCCGGAACCAGCGGAATTCACCCCTCCACTTT. This encodes CASSQVRNQRNSPLHF.

This clone was observed a single time. V usage is TRBV6-5 and J usage is TRBJ1-5; 8 bases are a match to TRBD1. The CDR3 runs 14 residues. V lost 6 bases and J lost 2; bases outside the gene matches: 3. Germline V lookup: CDR1 MNHEY, CDR2 SVGAGI. The CDR3 nucleotides are TGTGCCAGCAGGGCGACAGGGGGCAATCAGCCCCAGCATTTT. This gives the protein CASRATGGNQPQHF.

V and J are TRBV4-1 and TRBJ1-1; a possible D gene is TRBD1 (6 bases). Germline CDR1 MGHRA, CDR2 YSYEKL. The CDR3 runs to 12 residues. Between the trimmed V and J ends, which lost 4 bases and 10 bases, there was a span of 13 bases. The CDR3 reads CASSPAGGAAFF. The CDR3 bases are TGCGCCAGCAGCCCCGCTGGGGGGGCAGCTTTCTTT.

This clone turned up a few times. This CDR3 is also generated by other DNA sequences in the sample. The chain uses TRBV7-8 and TRBJ1-1, with D possibly being TRBD1 (5 bases). Trimming removed 1 base from V and 1 base from J, with 7 bases in between. CDR1 and CDR2 (germline): SGHVS, FQNEAQ. The CDR3 has 14 amino acids. The CDR3 is CASSLGGGNTEAFF. For the CDR3, the DNA is TGTGCCAGCAGCTTAGGGGGGGGGAACACTGAAGCTTTCTTT.

This sequence joins TRBV19 and TRBJ2-2; 7 nucleotides line up with TRBD2. The CDR3 length is 13 residues. The V segment lost 5 bases and the J segment 6 bases; nucleotides outside the gene matches: 3. The germline V gene has CDR1 LNHDA and CDR2 SQIVND (reference sequence). This CDR3 reads CASSPGLAGELFF. DNA for the CDR3: TGTGCCAGTAGTCCCGGACTAGCCGGGGAGCTGTTTTTT.

V and J are TRBV29-1 and TRBJ2-3; 13 nucleotides line up with TRBD2. Germline V gene data show CDR1 as SQVTM and CDR2 as ANQGSEA. The CDR3 loop spans 15 amino acids. V lost 6 bases, J lost 6 bases, and 9 bases stayed unmatched. CDR3 DNA: TGCAGCGTGGACGGACTAGCGGGAGTCCCCGATACGCAGTATTTT. Amino acid sequence: CSVDGLAGVPDTQYF.

The chain combines TRBV10-3 with TRBJ2-1; maybe TRBD1 (6 bases). The V end lost 7 bases, the J end lost 3 bases, and 19 bases lay between the germline ends. Germline lookup yields CDR1 ENHRY and CDR2 SYGVKD. The CDR3 runs to 16 residues. CDR3 in DNA: TGTGCCATCAAGACCAAACAGGGTGAGAACTACAATGAGCAGTTCTTC. Translation gives CAIKTKQGENYNEQFF.

The chain is built from TRBV28 and TRBJ2-2; D might be TRBD1 (5 bases). CDR3 size: 15 residues. Germline V gives CDR1 MDHEN, CDR2 SYDVKM. V was trimmed by 1 base and J by 2 bases, leaving 8 bases between them. CDR3 sequence: CASSLFRANTGELFF. CDR3 bases: TGTGCCAGCAGTTTATTCAGGGCCAACACCGGGGAGCTGTTTTTT.

The chain carries TRBV7-9 and TRBJ2-7; D unclear. The germline V gene has CDR1 SEHNR and CDR2 FQNEAQ (reference sequence). V gave up 3 bases and J gave up 2 bases, with 8 bases separating them. There are 13 residues in the CDR3. CDR3 DNA sequence: TGTGCCAGCAGCTTCGTGGCCGCCTACGAGCAGTACTTC. It is translated as CASSFVAAYEQYF.

The CDR3 here is CASADSTNEKLFF. The CDR3 DNA reads TGTGCCAGCGCTGACAGTACTAATGAAAAACTGTTTTTT. The V call is TRBV6-5, the J call TRBJ1-4; weak D call: TRBD1 (5 bases). V lost 8 bases and J lost 2, with 9 bases in between. The CDR3 loop spans 13 amino acids. Per germline, CDR1 MNHEY and CDR2 SVGAGI.